What follows is one T cell receptor (beta chain) and its context. This sample stems from a study of T-cell reconstitution after alpha-beta-depleted transplantation in children. Unique molecular identifiers featured in how the TCRbeta library was prepared. MiXCR was run by TCRdb on the PCR reads, yielding one entry per CDR3 protein. The table lists about 500,000 distinct CDR3 sequences, less than 35% of them singletons. The source material was PBMCs from the stem cell graft donor, sampled from the stem cell graft. The clonotype comes from a human donor who donated a stem cell graft to a child with aplastic anemia.

The CDR3 loop is CASSLAGVGQTQYF. The CDR3 nucleotides are TGTGCCAGCAGCTTAGCAGGGGTCGGCCAGACCCAGTACTTC. The chain links TRBV7-2 to TRBJ2-5, with D perhaps matching TRBD1 (5 bases). Trimming took 0 bases from V and 6 from J, leaving 11 bases between them. Looked up from germline, CDR1 is SGHTA and CDR2 is FQGNSA. This CDR3 has 14 amino acids.